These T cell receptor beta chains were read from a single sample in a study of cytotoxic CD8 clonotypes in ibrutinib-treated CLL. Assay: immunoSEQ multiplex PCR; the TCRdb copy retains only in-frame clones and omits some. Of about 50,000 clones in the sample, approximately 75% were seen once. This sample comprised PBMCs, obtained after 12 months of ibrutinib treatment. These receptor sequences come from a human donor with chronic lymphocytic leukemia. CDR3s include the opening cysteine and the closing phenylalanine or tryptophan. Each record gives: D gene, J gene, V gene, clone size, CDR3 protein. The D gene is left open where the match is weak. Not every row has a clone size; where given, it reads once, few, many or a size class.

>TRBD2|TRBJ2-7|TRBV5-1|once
CASSSGQGLAGTYEQYF
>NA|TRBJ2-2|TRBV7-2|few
CASSLAANTGELFF
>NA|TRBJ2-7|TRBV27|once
CASSLQQGSYEQYF
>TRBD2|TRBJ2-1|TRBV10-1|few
CASSQAGLAGVISYNEQFF
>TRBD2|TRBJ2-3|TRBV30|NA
CAWRLAGSTDTQYF
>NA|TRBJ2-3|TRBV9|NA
CASSVEGRTSTDTQYF
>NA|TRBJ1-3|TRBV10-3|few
CAISALMDSSGNTIYF
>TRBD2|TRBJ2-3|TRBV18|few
CASSPLADTDTQYF
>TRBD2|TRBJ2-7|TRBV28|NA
CASSPTYGRVYEQYF
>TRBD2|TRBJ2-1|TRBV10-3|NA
CAISDGRGLGGGMDEQFF
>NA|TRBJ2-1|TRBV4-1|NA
CASSQERVAGDEQFF
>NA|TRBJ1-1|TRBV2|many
CASRRVGDGTKAFF
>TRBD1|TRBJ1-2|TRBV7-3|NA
CASSLTGETGDGYTF
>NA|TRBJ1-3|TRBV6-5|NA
CASSVTGSSGNTIYF
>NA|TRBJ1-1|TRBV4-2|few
CASSASPLGQGTEAFF
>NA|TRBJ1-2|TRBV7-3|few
CASSLNTGEGGYTF
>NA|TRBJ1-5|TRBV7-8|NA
CASSPDQGIFGNQPQHF
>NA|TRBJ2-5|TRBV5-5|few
CASSLDGAQTQYF
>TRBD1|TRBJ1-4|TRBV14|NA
CASSQDPGQGGEKLFF
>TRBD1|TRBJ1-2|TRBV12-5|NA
CASGPPGGVGGYTF
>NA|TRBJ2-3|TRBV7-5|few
CASSLNSGTDTQYF
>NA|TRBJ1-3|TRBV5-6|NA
CASSLGGFSGNTIYF
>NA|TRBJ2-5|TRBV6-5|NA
CASMRAMVETQYF
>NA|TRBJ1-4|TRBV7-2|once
CASSRGAANEKLFF
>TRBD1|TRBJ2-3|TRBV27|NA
CASSSGQGYTDTQYF
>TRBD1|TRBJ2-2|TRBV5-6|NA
CASRRYRGSNTGELFF
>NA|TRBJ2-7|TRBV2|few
CASRGTLLSYEQYF
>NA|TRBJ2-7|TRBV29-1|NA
CSVAGGSYEQYF
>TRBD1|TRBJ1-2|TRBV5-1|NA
CASSSGDRDGYTF
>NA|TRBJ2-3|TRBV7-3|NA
CASSLMAGSGTQYF
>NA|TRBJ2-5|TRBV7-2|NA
CASSLHWGLEETQYF
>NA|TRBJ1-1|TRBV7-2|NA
CASSLVLITEAFF
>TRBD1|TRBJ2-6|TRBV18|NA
CASSGTGTGGYVLTF
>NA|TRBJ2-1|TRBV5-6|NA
CASSEGLLSSYNEQFF
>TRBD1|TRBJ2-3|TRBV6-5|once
CASSTRQGATDTQYF
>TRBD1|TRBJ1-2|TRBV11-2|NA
CASSLSVDRVKGYTF
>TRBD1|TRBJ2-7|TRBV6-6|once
CASSYRDRTYEQYF
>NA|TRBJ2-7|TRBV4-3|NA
CASSQEGGGGFRSYEQYF
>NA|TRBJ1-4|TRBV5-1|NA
CASSFTTGSEKLFF
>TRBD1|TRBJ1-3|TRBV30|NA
CAWGGTAGASGNTIYF
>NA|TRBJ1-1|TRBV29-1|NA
CSVVGTPLSTEAFF